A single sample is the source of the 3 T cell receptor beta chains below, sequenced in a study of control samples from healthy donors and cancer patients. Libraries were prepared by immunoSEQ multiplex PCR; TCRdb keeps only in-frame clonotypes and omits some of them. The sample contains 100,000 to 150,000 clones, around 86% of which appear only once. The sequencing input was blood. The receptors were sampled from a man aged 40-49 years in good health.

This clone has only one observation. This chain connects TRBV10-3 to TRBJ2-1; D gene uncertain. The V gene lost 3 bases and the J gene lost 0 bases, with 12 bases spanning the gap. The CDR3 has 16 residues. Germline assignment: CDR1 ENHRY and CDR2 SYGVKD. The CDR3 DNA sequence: TGTGCCATCAGTGAAGGTAAGACGAGCTCCTACAATGAGCAGTTCTTC. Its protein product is CAISEGKTSSYNEQFF.

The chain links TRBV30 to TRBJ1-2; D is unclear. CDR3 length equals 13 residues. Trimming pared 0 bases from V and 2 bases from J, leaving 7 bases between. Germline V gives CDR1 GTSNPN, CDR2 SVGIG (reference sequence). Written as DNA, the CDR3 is TGTGCCTGGAGTGTGACACCAAACTATGGCTACACCTTC. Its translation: CAWSVTPNYGYTF.

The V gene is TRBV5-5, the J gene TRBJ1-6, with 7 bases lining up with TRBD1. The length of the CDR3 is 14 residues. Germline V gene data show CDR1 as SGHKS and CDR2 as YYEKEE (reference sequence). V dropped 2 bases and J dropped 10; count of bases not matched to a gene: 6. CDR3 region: CASSFPGQLSPLHF. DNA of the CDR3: TGTGCCAGCAGCTTTCCGGGACAGCTGTCACCCCTCCACTTT.